The source of this T cell receptor beta chain is a study of control samples from healthy donors and cancer patients. Per the germline V gene, CDR1 is KGHDR and CDR2 is SFDVKD. CDR3 length: 18 amino acids. V was shortened by 3 bases and J by 9 bases, with 26 bases between the two germline ends. The assay was immunoSEQ multiplex PCR, and TCRdb's table has in-frame clones only and misses some. The sample contains hundreds of thousands of clones, around nine tenths of which appear only once. The material sequenced was PBMCs. This sequence originates from a man aged 40-49 years with head and neck cancer. The chain has TRBV24-1 and TRBJ2-1; possibly TRBD2 for D (7 bases). In DNA form, the CDR3 reads TGTGCCACCAGTGATCCCGGAACGGGGGGCGGGTCTTATACTGAGCAGTTCTTC. Its protein product is CATSDPGTGGGSYTEQFF.